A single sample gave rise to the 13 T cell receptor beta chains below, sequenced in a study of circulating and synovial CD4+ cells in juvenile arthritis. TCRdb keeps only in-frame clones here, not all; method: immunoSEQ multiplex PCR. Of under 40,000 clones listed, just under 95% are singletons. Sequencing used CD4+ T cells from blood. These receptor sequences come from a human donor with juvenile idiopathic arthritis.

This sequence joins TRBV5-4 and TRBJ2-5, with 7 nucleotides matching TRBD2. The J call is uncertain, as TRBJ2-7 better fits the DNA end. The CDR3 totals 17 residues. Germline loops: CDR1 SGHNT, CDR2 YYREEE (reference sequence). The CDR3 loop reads CASSLPGSGRTKYEQYF. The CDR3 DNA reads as TGTGCCAGCAGCTTGCCTGGTAGCGGGCGCACGAAGTACGAGCAGTACTTC.

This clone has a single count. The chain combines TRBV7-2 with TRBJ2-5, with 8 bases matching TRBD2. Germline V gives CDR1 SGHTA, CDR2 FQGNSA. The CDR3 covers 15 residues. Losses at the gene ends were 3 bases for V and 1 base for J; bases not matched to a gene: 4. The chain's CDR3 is CASSLIAGTQETQYF. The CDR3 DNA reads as TGTGCCAGCAGCTTGATAGCGGGGACCCAAGAGACCCAGTACTTC.

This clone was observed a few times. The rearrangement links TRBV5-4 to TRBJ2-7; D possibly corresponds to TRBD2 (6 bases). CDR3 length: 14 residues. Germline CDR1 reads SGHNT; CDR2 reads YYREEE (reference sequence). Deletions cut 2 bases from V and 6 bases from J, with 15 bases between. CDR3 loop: CASSFSLARVEQYF. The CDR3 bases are TGTGCCAGCAGCTTTTCGCTAGCGCGGGTCGAGCAGTACTTC.

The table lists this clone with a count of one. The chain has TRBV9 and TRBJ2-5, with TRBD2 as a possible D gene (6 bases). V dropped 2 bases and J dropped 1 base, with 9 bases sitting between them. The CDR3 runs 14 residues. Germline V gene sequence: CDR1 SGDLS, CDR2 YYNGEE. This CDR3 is CASSVEGFQETQYF. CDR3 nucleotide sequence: TGTGCCAGCAGCGTGGAGGGATTCCAAGAGACCCAGTACTTC.

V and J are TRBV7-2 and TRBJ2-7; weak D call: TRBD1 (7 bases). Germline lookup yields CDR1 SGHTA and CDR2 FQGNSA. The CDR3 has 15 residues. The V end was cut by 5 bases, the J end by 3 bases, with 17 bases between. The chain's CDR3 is CASSPRRDSNYEQYF. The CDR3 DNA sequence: TGTGCCAGCAGCCCCCGGCGGGACAGTAACTACGAGCAGTACTTC.

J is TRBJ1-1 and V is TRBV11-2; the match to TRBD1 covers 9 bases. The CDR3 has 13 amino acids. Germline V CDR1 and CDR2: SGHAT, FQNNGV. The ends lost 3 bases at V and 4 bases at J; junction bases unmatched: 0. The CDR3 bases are TGTGCCAGCAGCTTGACAGGGGGCACTGAAGCTTTCTTT. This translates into CASSLTGGTEAFF.

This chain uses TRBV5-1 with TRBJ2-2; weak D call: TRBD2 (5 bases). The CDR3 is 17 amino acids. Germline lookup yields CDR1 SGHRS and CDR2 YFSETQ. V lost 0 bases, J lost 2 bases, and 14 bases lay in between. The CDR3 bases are TGCGCCAGCAGCTTGGCTCGAGCGGAGCCAAACACCGGGGAGCTGTTTTTT. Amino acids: CASSLARAEPNTGELFF.

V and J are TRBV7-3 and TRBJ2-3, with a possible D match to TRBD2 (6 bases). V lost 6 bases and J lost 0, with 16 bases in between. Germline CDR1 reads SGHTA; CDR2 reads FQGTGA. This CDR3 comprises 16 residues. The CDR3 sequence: CASSPISGSSTDTQYF. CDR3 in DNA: TGTGCCAGCAGTCCCATTAGCGGTTCTAGCACAGATACGCAGTATTTT.

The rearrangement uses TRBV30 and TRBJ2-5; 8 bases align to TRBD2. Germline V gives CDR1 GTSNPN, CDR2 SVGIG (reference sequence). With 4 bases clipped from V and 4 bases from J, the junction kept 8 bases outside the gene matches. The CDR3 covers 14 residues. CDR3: CAWTRWSGRETQYF. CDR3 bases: TGTGCCTGGACTAGGTGGAGCGGGAGAGAGACCCAGTACTTC.

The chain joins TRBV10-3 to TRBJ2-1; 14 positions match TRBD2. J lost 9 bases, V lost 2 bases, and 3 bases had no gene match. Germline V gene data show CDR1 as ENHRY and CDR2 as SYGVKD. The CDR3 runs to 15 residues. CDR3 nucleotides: TGTGCCATCAGTGAGGGACTAGCGGGAGGTAGTGAGCAGTTCTTC. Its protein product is CAISEGLAGGSEQFF.

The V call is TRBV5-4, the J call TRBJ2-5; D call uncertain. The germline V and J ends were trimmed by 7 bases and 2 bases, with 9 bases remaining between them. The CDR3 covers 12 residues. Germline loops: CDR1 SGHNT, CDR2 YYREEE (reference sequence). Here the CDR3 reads CASLGPQETQYF. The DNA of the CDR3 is TGTGCCAGCCTAGGCCCTCAAGAGACCCAGTACTTC.

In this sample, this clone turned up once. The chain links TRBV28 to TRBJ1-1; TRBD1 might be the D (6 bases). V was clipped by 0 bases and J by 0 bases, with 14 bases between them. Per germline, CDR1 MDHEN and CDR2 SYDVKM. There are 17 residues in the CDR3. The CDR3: CASSLWGGAGLNTEAFF. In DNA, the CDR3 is TGTGCCAGCAGTTTATGGGGGGGGGCAGGCTTGAACACTGAAGCTTTCTTT.

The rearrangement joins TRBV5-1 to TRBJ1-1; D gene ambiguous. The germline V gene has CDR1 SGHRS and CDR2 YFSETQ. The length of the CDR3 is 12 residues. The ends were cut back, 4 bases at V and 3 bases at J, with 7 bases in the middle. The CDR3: CASSLPDTEAFF. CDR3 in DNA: TGCGCCAGCAGCCTTCCGGACACTGAAGCTTTCTTT.